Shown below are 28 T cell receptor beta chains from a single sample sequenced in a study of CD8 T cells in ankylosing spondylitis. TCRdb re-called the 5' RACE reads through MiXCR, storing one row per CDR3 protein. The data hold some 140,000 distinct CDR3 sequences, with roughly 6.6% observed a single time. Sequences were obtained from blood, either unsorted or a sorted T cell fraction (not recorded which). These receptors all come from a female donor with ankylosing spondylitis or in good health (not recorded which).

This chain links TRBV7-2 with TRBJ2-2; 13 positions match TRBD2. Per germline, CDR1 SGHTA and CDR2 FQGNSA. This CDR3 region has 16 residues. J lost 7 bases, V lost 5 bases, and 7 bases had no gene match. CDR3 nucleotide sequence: TGTGCCAGCAGCCGAACTAGCGGGGGGGCCGTCGGGGAGCTGTTTTTT. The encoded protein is CASSRTSGGAVGELFF.

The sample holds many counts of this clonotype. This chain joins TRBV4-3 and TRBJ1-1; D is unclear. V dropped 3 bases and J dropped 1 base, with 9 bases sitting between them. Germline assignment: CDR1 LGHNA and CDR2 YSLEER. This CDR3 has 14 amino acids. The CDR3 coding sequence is TGCGCCAGCAGCCAGAACCGGCCGAACACTGAAGCTTTCTTT. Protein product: CASSQNRPNTEAFF.

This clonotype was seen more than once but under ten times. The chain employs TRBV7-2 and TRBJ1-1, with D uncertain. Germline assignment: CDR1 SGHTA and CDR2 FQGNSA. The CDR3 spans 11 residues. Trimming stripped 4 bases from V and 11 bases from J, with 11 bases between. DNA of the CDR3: TGTGCCAGCAGCTCTTGGGGAGGGGCTTTCTTT. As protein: CASSSWGGAFF.

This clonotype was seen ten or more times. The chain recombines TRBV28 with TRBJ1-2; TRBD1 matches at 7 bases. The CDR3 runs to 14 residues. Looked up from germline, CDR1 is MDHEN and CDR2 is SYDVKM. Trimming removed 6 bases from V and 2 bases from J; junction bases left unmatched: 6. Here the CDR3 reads CASSLEQGNYGYTF. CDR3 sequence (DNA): TGTGCCAGCAGCTTAGAACAGGGGAACTATGGCTACACCTTC.

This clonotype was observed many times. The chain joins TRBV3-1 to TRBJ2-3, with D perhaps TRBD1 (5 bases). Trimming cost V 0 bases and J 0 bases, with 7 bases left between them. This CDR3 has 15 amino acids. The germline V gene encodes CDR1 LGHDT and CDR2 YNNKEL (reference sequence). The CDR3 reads CASSQEAGSTDTQYF. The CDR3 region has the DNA TGTGCCAGCAGCCAAGAGGCAGGGAGCACAGATACGCAGTATTTT.

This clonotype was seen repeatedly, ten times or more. Written as DNA, the CDR3 is TGTGCCAGCAGTTTAAGTAGGATGGGGGAAAGGCATTTT. This codes for CASSLSRMGERHF. V usage is TRBV12-3 or TRBV12-4 and J usage is TRBJ1-5, with D maybe TRBD1 (5 bases). Between the trimmed V and J ends, which lost 2 bases and 15 bases, there was a span of 17 bases. The CDR3 covers 13 residues.

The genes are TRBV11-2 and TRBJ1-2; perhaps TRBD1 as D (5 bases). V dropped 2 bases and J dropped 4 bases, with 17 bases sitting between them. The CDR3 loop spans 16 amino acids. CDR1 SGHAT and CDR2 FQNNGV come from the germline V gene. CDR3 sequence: CASSLLTASGSYGYTF. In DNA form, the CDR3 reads TGTGCCAGCAGCTTACTGACAGCCTCGGGATCCTATGGCTACACCTTC.

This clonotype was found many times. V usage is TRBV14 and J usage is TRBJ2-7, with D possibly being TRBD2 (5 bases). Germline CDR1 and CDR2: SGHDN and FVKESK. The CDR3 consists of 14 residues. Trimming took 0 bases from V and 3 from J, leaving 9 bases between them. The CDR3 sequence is CASSQDLGGYEQYF. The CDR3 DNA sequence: TGTGCCAGCAGCCAAGATCTTGGAGGCTACGAGCAGTACTTC.

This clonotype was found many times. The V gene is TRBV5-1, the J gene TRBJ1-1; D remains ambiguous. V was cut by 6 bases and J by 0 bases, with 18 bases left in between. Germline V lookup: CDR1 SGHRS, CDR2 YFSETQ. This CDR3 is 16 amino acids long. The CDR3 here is CASKGRFNELNTEAFF. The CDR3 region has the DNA TGCGCCAGCAAAGGCAGATTTAATGAGTTGAACACTGAAGCTTTCTTT. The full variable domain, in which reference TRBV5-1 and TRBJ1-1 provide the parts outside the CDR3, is KAGVTQTPRYLIKTRGQQVTLSCSPISGHRSVSWYQQTPGQGLQFLFEYFSETQRNKGNFPGRFSGRQFSNSRSEMNVSTLELGDSALYLCASKGRFNELNTEAFFGQGTRLTVV.

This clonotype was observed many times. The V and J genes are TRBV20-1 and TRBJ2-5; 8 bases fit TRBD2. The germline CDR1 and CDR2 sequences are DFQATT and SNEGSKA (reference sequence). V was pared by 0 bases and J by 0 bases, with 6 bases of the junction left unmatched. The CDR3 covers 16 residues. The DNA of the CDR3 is TGCAGTGCTAGAGATCAGAGTAGCGGGAACCAAGAGACCCAGTACTTC. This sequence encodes CSARDQSSGNQETQYF.

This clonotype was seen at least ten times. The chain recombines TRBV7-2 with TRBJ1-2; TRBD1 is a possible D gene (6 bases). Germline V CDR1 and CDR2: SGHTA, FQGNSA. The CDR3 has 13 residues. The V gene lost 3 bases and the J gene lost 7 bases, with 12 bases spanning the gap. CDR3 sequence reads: CASSFGGSTGYTF. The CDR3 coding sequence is TGTGCCAGCAGCTTTGGGGGCAGTACTGGCTACACCTTC. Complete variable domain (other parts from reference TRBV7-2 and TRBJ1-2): GAGVSQSPSNKVTEKGKDVELRCDPISGHTALYWYRQSLGQGLEFLIYFQGNSAPDKSGLPSDRFSAERTGGSVSTLTIQRTQQEDSAVYLCASSFGGSTGYTFGSGTRLTVV.

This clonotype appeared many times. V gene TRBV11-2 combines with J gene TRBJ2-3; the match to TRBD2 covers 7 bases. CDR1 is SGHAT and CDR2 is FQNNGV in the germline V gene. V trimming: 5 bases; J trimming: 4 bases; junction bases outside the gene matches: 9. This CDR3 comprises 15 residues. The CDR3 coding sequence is TGTGCCAGCAGCCAGACTAGCCTACCTCCAGATACGCAGTATTTT. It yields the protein CASSQTSLPPDTQYF.

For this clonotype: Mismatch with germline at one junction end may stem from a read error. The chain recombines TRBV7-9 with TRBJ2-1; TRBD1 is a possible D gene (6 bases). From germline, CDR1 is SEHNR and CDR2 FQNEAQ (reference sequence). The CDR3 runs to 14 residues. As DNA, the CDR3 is TGTGCCAGCGGCTTAGTTTTGGACAGATTAGAGCAGTTCTTC. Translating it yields CASGLVLDRLEQFF.

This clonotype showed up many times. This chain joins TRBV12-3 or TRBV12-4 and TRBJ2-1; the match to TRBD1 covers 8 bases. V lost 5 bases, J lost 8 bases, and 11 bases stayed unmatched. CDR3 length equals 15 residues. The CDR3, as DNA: TGTGCCAGCAGTGCCCGACCGACAGGGGATGATGAGCAGTTCTTC. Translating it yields CASSARPTGDDEQFF.

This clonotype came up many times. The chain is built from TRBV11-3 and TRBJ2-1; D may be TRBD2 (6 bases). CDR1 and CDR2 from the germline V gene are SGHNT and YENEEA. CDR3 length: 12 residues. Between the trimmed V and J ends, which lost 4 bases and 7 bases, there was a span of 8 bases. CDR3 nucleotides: TGTGCCAGCAGCTCCGGGAGTAATGAGCAGTTCTTC. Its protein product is CASSSGSNEQFF.

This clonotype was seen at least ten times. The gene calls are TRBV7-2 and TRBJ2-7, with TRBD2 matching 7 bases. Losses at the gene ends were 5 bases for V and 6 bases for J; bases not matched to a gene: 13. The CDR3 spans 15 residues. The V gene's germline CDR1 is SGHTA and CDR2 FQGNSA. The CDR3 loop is CASSILAPSGGEQYF. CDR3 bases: TGTGCCAGCAGCATACTAGCGCCTAGTGGGGGCGAGCAGTACTTC.

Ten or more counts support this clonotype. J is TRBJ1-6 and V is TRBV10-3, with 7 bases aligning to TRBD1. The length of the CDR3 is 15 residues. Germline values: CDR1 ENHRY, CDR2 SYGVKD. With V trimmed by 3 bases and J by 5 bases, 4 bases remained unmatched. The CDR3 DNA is TGTGCCATCAGTGAAGGGGGCGCAGATAATTCACCCCTCCACTTT. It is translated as CAISEGGADNSPLHF.

CDR3 nucleotide sequence: TGTGCCAGCAGTCCCGGGACGAGACCAAACAATGAGCAGTTCTTC. Protein: CASSPGTRPNNEQFF. The rearrangement joins TRBV5-6 to TRBJ2-1; D may match TRBD1 or TRBD2 (5 bases each). Trimming cost V 5 bases and J 5 bases, with 17 bases left between them. Germline CDR1 and CDR2: SGHDT and YYEEEE. The CDR3 has 15 amino acids. Using reference TRBV5-6 and TRBJ2-1 for the parts outside the CDR3, the full variable domain is DAGVTQSPTHLIKTRGQQVTLRCSPKSGHDTVSWYQQALGQGPQFIFQYYEEEERQRGNFPDRFSGHQFPNYSSELNVNALLLGDSALYLCASSPGTRPNNEQFFGPGTRLTVL.

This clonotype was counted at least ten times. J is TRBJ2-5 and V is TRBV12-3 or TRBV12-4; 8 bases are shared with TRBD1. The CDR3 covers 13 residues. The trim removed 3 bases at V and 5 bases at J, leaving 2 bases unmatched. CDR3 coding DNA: TGTGCCAGCAGTTTGTACAGGGGGGAGACCCAGTACTTC. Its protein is CASSLYRGETQYF.

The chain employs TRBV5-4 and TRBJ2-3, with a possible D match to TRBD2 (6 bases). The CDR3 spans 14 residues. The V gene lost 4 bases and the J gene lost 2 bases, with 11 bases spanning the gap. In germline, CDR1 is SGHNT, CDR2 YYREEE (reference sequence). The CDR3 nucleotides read TGTGCCAGCAGCCGGGAGAGCTTCACAGATACGCAGTATTTT. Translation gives CASSRESFTDTQYF.

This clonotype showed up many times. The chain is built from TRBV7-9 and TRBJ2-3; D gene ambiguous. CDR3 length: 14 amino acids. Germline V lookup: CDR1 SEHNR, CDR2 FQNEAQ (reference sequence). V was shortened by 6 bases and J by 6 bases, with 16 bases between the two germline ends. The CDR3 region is CASSLMAVSDTQYF. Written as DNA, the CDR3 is TGTGCCAGCAGTCTTATGGCAGTCTCGGATACGCAGTATTTT.

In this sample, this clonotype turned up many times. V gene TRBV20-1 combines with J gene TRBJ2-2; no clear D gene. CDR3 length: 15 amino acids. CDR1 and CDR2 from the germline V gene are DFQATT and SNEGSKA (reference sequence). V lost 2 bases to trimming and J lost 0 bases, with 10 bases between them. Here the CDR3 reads CSARSHDTNTGELFF. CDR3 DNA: TGCAGTGCTAGATCACACGACACGAACACCGGGGAGCTGTTTTTT.

The chain's CDR3 is CASSIAVTDLLLTEAFF. The CDR3, as DNA: TGTGCCAGTAGTATAGCGGTGACCGACCTGTTGTTAACTGAAGCTTTCTTT. The chain uses TRBV19 and TRBJ1-1, with D unresolved. This CDR3 spans 17 amino acids. Germline V CDR1 and CDR2: LNHDA, SQIVND (reference sequence). The V and J ends lost 1 base and 5 bases respectively, with 20 bases between them.

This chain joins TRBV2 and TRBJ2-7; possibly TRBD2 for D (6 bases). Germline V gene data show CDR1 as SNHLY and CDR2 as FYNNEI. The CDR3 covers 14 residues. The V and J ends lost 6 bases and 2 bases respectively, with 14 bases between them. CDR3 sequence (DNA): TGTGCCAGCAGATTGGACGGGGGAGCCTACGAGCAGTACTTC. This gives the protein CASRLDGGAYEQYF.

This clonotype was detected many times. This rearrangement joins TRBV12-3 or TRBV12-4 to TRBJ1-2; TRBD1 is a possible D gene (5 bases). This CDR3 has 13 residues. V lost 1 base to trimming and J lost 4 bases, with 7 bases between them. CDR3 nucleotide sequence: TGTGCCAGCAGTTTAGAGGGGACCTATGGCTACACCTTC. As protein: CASSLEGTYGYTF.

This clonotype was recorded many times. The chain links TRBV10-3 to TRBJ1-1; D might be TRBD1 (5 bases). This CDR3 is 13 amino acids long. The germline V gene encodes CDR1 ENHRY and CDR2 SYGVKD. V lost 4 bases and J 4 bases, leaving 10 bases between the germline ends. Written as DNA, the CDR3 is TGTGCCATCAGTGTAACGGGACCCACTGAAGCTTTCTTT. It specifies CAISVTGPTEAFF.

The CDR3 DNA reads as TGTGCCAGCAGTCTTCAAGAGGGACTACCCCAAGAGACCCAGTACTTC. Translated: CASSLQEGLPQETQYF. This rearrangement joins TRBV6-1 to TRBJ2-5, with 7 bases aligning to TRBD2. Trimming at V came to 5 bases and at J to 1 base, leaving 10 bases not matched to a gene. CDR1 is MNHNS, CDR2 SASEGT, per germline. This CDR3 has 16 residues.

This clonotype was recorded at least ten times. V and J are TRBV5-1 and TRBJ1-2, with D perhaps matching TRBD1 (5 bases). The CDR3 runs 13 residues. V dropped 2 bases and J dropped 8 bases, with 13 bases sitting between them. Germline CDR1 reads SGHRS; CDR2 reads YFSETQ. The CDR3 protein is CASSLQGAEGYTF. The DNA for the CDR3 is TGCGCCAGCAGCTTACAAGGGGCTGAAGGCTACACCTTC.